This record looks at one T cell receptor (beta chain) sequence and its context. Its antigen is not identified. This entry comes from a study of a mutant IDH1 vaccine in newly diagnosed glioma. Study-wide background: Vaccine dosing followed radiotherapy by 4-6 weeks, or accompanied temozolomide cycles.

Clones were read by immunoSEQ multiplex PCR, and TCRdb kept only the in-frame ones, dropping some. The sample has about 110,000 clones; roughly 90% are singletons. Germline CDR1 is LNHDA and CDR2 is SQIVND (reference sequence). Trimming removed 10 bases from V and 8 bases from J, with 20 bases in between. The CDR3 contains 13 residues. Time point indicated: week 11, during vaccination. Each dose of the vaccine consisted of 300 ug of mutant IDH1 20-mer peptide, with topical imiquimod. The V and J genes are TRBV19 and TRBJ1-2, with D tentatively TRBD1 (5 bases). The sequencing here drew on PBMCs, taken from a glioma patient whose treatment included an IDH1 peptide vaccine. This sequence was found in a woman aged 50 to 65 with glioma. The CDR3 sequence: CATNIYGTSGYTF. CDR3 DNA: TGTGCCACCAACATTTACGGGACTTCAGGCTACACCTTC. The whole variable domain, remainder taken from reference TRBV19 and TRBJ1-2, is DGGITQSPKYLFRKEGQNVTLSCEQNLNHDAMYWYRQDPGQGLRLIYYSQIVNDFQKGDIAEGYSVSREKKESFPLTVTSAQKNPTAFYLCATNIYGTSGYTFGSGTRLTVV.